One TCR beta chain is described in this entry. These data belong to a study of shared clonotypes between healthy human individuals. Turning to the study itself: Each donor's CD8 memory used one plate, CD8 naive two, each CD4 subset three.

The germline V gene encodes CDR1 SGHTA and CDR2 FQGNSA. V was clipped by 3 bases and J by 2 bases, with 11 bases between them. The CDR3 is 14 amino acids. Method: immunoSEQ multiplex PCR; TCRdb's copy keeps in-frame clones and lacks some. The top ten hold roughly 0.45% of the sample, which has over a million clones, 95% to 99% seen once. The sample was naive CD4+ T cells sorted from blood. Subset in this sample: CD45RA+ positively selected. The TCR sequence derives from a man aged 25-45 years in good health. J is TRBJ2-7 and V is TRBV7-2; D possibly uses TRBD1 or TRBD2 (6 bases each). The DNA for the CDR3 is TGTGCCAGCAGCTTTGACAGGACTACCTACGAGCAGTACTTC. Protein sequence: CASSFDRTTYEQYF.